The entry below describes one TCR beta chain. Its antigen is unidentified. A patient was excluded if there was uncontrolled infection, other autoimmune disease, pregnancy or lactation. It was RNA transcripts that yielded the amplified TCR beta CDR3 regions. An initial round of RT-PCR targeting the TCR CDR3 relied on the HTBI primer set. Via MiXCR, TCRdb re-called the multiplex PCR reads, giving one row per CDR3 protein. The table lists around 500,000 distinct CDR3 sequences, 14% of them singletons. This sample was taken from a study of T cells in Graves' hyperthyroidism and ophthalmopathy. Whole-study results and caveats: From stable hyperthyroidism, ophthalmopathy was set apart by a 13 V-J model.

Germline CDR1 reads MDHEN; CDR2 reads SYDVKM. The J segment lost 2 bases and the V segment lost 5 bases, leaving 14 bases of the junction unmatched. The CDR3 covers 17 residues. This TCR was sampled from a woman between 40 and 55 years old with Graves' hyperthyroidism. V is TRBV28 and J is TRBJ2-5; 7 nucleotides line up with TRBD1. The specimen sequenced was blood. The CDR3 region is CASSIQGGRAVQETQYF. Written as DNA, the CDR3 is TGTGCCAGCAGTATCCAAGGGGGCCGGGCAGTTCAAGAGACCCAGTACTTC.